This section outlines one T cell receptor beta chain sequence together with its context. The antigen remains undetermined. The record originates from a study of cytomegalovirus exposure and HLA in healthy donors. Study as a whole: An early data release held approximately 85 million unique TCRs from HLA-typed donors.

Notes on the study in general: A later analysis linked 15,000 to 20,000 TCR beta sequences to HLA alleles at 0.05 false discovery rate. Three chains tied to CMV proved CMV antigen-specific in vitro. The study labeled 150 or so TCR beta chains cytomegalovirus-associated.

It was with 60 Vbeta and 13 Jbeta primers that the PCR ran. Profiled with immunoSEQ multiplex PCR; TCRdb holds only in-frame clones, not every one. The sample contains some 130,000 clones, about 80% of which appear only once. The sample comprised PBMCs. This TCR was sampled from a girl aged 2 to 9 in good health and CMV-seronegative.

As DNA, the CDR3 is TGCAGCATACTAGGGCCATTTAGCGGGGGGGCCGATAATGAGCAGTTCTTC. Translating it yields CSILGPFSGGADNEQFF. This chain links TRBV29-1 with TRBJ2-1; the match to TRBD2 covers 11 bases. The CDR3 totals 17 residues. CDR1 and CDR2 (germline): SQVTM, ANQGSEA. V shed 8 bases and J 7 bases; nucleotides not matched to a gene: 19.